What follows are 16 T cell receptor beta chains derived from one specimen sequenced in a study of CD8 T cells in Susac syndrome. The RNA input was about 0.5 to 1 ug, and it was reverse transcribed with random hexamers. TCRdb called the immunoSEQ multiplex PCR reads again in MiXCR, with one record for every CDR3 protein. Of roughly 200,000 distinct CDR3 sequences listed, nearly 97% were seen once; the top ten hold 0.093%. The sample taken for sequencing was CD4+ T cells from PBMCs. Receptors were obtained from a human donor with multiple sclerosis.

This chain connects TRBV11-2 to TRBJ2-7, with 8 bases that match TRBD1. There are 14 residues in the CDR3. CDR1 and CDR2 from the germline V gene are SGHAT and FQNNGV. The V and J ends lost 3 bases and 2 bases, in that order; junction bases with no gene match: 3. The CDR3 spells CASSFGQGTYEQYF. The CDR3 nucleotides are TGTGCCAGCAGCTTCGGACAGGGAACCTACGAGCAGTACTTC.

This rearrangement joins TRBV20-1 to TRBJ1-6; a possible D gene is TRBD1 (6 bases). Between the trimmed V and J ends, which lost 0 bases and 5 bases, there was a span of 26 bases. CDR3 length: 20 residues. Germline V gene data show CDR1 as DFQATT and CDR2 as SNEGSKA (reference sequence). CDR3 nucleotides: TGCAGTGCTAGAGAACCCTCAGGGAAAGGGGGATCAAAGAATAATTCACCCCTCCACTTT. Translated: CSAREPSGKGGSKNNSPLHF.

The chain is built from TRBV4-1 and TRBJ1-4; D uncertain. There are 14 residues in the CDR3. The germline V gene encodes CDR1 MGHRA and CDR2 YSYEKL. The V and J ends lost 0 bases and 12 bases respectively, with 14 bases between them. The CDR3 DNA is TGCGCCAGCAGCCAAGATGCAGGAGGTTTACAACTGTTTTTT. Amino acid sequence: CASSQDAGGLQLFF.

DNA of the CDR3: TGCGCCAGCGGGGCGGGGGTGAACACCGGGGAGCTGTTTTTT. Its translation: CASGAGVNTGELFF. The chain recombines TRBV5-1 with TRBJ2-2; 7 positions agree with TRBD2. The CDR3 has 14 residues. The V segment lost 7 bases and the J segment 1 base; nucleotides outside the gene matches: 4. Germline V gene lookup returns CDR1 SGHRS and CDR2 YFSETQ. Combining the CDR3 with reference TRBV5-1 and TRBJ2-2 gives the whole variable domain KAGVTQTPRYLIKTRGQQVTLSCSPISGHRSVSWYQQTPGQGLQFLFEYFSETQRNKGNFPGRFSGRQFSNSRSEMNVSTLELGDSALYLCASGAGVNTGELFFGEGSRLTVL.

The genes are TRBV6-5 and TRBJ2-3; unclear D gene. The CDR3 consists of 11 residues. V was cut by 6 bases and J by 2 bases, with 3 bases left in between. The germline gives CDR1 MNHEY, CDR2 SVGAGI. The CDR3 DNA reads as TGTGCCAGCAGGAACACAGATACGCAGTATTTT. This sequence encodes CASRNTDTQYF.

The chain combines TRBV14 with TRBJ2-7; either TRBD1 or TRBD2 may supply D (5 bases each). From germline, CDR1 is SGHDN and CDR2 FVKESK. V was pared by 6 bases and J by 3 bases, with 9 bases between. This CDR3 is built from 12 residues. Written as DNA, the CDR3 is TGTGCCAGCAGTCGGGACCACTACGAGCAGTACTTC. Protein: CASSRDHYEQYF.

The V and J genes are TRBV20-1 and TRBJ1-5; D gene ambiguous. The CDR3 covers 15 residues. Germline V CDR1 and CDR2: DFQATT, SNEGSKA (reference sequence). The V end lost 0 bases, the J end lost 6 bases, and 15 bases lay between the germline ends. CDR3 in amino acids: CSARDVRDIRQPQHF. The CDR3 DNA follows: TGCAGTGCTAGAGATGTCCGGGATATCCGTCAGCCCCAGCATTTT.

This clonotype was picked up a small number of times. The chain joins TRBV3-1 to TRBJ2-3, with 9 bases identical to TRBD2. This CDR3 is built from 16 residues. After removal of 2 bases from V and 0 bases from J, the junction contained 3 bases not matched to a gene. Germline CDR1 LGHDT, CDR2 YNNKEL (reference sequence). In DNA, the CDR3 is TGTGCCAGCAGCCAACTAGCGGGGCGGAGCACAGATACGCAGTATTTT. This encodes CASSQLAGRSTDTQYF.

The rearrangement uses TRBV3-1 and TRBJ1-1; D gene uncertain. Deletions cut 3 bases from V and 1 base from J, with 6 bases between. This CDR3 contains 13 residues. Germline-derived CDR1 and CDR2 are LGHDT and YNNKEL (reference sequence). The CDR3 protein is CASSHEGNTEAFF. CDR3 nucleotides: TGTGCCAGCAGCCATGAGGGGAACACTGAAGCTTTCTTT.

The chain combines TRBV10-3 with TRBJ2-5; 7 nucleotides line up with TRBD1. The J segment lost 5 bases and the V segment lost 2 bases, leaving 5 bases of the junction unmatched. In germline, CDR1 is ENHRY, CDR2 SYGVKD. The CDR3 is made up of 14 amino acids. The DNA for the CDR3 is TGTGCCATCAGTGAGGGGGCCAGGGGGGAGACCCAGTACTTC. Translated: CAISEGARGETQYF.

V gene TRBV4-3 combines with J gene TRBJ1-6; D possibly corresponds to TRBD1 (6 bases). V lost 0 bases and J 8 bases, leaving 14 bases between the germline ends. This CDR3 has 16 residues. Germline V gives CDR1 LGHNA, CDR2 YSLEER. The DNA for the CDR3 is TGCGCCAGCAGCCAAGAATTAGGACAGCAGTATTCACCCCTCCACTTT. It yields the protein CASSQELGQQYSPLHF.

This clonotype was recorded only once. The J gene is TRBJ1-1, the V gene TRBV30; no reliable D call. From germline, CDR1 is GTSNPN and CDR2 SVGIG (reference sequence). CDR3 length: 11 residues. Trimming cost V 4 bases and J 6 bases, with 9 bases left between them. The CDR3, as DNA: TGTGCCTGGACTCTCGGCCCTGAAGCTTTCTTT. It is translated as CAWTLGPEAFF.

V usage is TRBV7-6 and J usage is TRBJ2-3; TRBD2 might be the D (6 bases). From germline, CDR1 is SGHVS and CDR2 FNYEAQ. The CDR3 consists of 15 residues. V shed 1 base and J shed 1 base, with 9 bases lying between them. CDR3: CASSLGGVGTDTQYF. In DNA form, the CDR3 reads TGTGCCAGCAGCTTAGGGGGGGTAGGCACAGATACGCAGTATTTT.

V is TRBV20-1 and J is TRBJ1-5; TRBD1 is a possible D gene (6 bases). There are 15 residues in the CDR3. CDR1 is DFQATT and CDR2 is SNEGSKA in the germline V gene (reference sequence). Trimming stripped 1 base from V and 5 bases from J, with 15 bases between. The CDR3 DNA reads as TGCAGTGCTAGAGGGCTCCGGGACACCGATCAGCCCCAGCATTTT. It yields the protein CSARGLRDTDQPQHF.

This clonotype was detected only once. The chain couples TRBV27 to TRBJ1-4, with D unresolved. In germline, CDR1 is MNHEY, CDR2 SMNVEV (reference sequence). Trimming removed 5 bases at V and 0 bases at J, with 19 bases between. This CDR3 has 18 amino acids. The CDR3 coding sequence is TGTGCCAGCAGTCCCCGGTGGAGGGTCGGAACAACTAATGAAAAACTGTTTTTT. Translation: CASSPRWRVGTTNEKLFF.

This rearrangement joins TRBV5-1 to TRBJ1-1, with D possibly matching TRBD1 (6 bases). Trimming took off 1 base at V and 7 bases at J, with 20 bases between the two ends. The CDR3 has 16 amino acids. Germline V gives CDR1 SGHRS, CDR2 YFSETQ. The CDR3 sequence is CASSLPQGHGLSEAFF. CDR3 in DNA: TGCGCCAGCAGCTTGCCGCAGGGGCACGGACTTAGTGAAGCTTTCTTT. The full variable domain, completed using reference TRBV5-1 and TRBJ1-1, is KAGVTQTPRYLIKTRGQQVTLSCSPISGHRSVSWYQQTPGQGLQFLFEYFSETQRNKGNFPGRFSGRQFSNSRSEMNVSTLELGDSALYLCASSLPQGHGLSEAFFGQGTRLTVV.